This entry is about one TCR beta chain. The sample belongs to a study of blood T cell repertoires in COVID-19. In the study overall: The United States, Italy and Spain were the sources of the acute and convalescent COVID-19 samples. PBMCs, B-cell-depleted T cells, or T cells provided the cDNA or gDNA that made up the material.

V gave up 1 base and J gave up 5 bases; unmatched junction bases: 12. CDR1 is LGHDT and CDR2 is YNNKEL in the germline V gene (reference sequence). There are 18 residues in the CDR3. Here immunoSEQ multiplex PCR was the method, and the copy in TCRdb shows in-frame clones only, minus some. The sample lists approximately 250,000 clones, 70% to 90% seen once, with roughly 5.6% in the top ten. This chain links TRBV3-1 (or the pseudogene TRBV3-2) with TRBJ2-2, with 8 bases lining up with TRBD1. The sequence came from a woman in her sixties or seventies with COVID-19, enrolled during active disease. Sequences were obtained from peripheral blood. The CDR3 nucleotides read TGTGCCAGCAGCCAAGCCCTAGGGGGGACAGGAAATACCGGGGAGCTGTTTTTT. It encodes CASSQALGGTGNTGELFF.